Following are 15 T cell receptor beta chains from one sample sequenced in a study of blood T cell repertoires in COVID-19. Assay: immunoSEQ multiplex PCR; the TCRdb copy retains only in-frame clones and omits some. The repertoire holds about 210,000 clones, with around 89% as singletons. Specimen: peripheral blood. The receptors shown here come from a man between 65 and 85 years old with acute or convalescent COVID-19.

This chain uses TRBV7-6 with TRBJ2-1; TRBD1 might be the D (7 bases). The germline V gene encodes CDR1 SGHVS and CDR2 FNYEAQ. Trimming pared 5 bases from V and 7 bases from J, leaving 12 bases between. CDR3 length: 13 residues. CDR3 region: CASSGGTVNEQFF. CDR3 DNA sequence: TGTGCCAGCAGCGGGGGGACAGTGAATGAGCAGTTCTTC.

The J gene is TRBJ1-2, the V gene TRBV5-4; TRBD1 agrees at 7 bases. Germline assignment: CDR1 SGHNT and CDR2 YYREEE (reference sequence). This CDR3 is 16 amino acids long. V dropped 0 bases and J dropped 8; count of bases not matched to a gene: 13. The CDR3 loop is CASSLGGTASKGGYTF. In DNA, the CDR3 is TGTGCCAGCAGCTTGGGCGGGACAGCCTCTAAAGGGGGCTACACCTTC.

V and J are TRBV10-3 and TRBJ1-6; D gene ambiguous. Trimming cost V 2 bases and J 9 bases, with 14 bases left between them. CDR1 and CDR2 (germline): ENHRY, SYGVKD. The length of the CDR3 is 15 residues. The CDR3: CAISERSATGSPLHF. In DNA, the CDR3 is TGTGCCATCAGTGAGAGGTCGGCTACGGGTTCACCCCTCCACTTT.

The rearrangement uses TRBV4-1 and TRBJ2-2; 13 bases are a match to TRBD2. The CDR3 length is 18 residues. V was clipped by 5 bases and J by 4 bases; unmatched bases: 10. Germline assignment: CDR1 MGHRA and CDR2 YSYEKL. The CDR3 loop is CASSSRTSGRVGTGELFF. Here the CDR3 DNA reads TGCGCCAGCAGCTCTCGGACTAGCGGGAGAGTTGGCACCGGGGAGCTGTTTTTT.

This chain joins TRBV15 and TRBJ1-1, with a weak D call TRBD1 (6 bases). This CDR3 is built from 14 residues. The germline V gene has CDR1 LNHNV and CDR2 YYDKDF (reference sequence). V gave up 5 bases and J gave up 4 bases, with 14 bases separating them. CDR3 protein: CATSYTGGATEAFF. CDR3 in DNA: TGTGCCACCAGCTACACTGGGGGGGCCACTGAAGCTTTCTTT.

The gene calls are TRBV5-1 and TRBJ2-7, with 7 bases that match TRBD1. The V gene's germline CDR1 is SGHRS and CDR2 YFSETQ. The CDR3 contains 16 residues. J gave up 4 bases and V 0 bases, and 10 bases lay outside the gene matches. The CDR3 loop reads CASSLGLGTESYEQYF. The CDR3 region has the DNA TGCGCCAGCAGCTTGGGATTAGGGACAGAGAGTTACGAGCAGTACTTC. Filled out from reference TRBV5-1 and TRBJ2-7, the complete variable domain reads KAGVTQTPRYLIKTRGQQVTLSCSPISGHRSVSWYQQTPGQGLQFLFEYFSETQRNKGNFPGRFSGRQFSNSRSEMNVSTLELGDSALYLCASSLGLGTESYEQYFGPGTRLTVT.

The J gene is TRBJ1-5, the V gene TRBV20-1; D remains ambiguous. V was trimmed by 3 bases and J by 5 bases, leaving 11 bases between them. The germline V gene has CDR1 DFQATT and CDR2 SNEGSKA (reference sequence). The CDR3 length is 13 residues. The CDR3 DNA follows: TGCAGTGCTAGTGGTCGGTTCGATCAGCCCCAGCATTTT. Translating it yields CSASGRFDQPQHF.

This clone was counted between two and nine times. The chain links TRBV2 to TRBJ1-1; no definite D call. CDR1 is SNHLY, CDR2 FYNNEI, per germline. This CDR3 is 15 amino acids long. The V end was cut by 7 bases, the J end by 7 bases, with 22 bases between. As DNA, the CDR3 is TGTGCCAGCACTAAAGAATCGTTAGCTTTGGGTGAAGCTTTCTTT. Translated: CASTKESLALGEAFF.

The chain has TRBV11-2 and TRBJ1-1; D not certain. CDR1 and CDR2 (germline): SGHAT, FQNNGV. The CDR3 length is 12 residues. V was shortened by 7 bases and J by 6 bases, with 12 bases between the two germline ends. CDR3 region: CASTLLEPEAFF. In DNA, the CDR3 is TGTGCCAGCACCCTCCTTGAGCCTGAAGCTTTCTTT.

The gene calls are TRBV2 and TRBJ2-5; possibly TRBD1 for D (6 bases). Germline V gives CDR1 SNHLY, CDR2 FYNNEI. V was trimmed by 2 bases and J by 5 bases, leaving 12 bases between them. CDR3 length: 14 amino acids. CDR3 sequence: CASSEYRTEETQYF. The DNA for the CDR3 is TGTGCCAGCAGTGAATATCGGACAGAGGAGACCCAGTACTTC. The full variable domain, with the rest looked up from reference TRBV2 and TRBJ2-5, is EPEVTQTPSHQVTQMGQEVILRCVPISNHLYFYWYRQILGQKVEFLVSFYNNEISEKSEIFDDQFSVERPDGSNFTLKIRSTKLEDSAMYFCASSEYRTEETQYFGPGTRLLVL.

This chain connects TRBV7-2 to TRBJ1-1; tentative D call: TRBD1 (5 bases). This CDR3 spans 14 amino acids. Germline CDR1 is SGHTA and CDR2 is FQGNSA. Trimming removed 5 bases at V and 0 bases at J, with 10 bases between. The DNA of the CDR3 is TGTGCCAGCAGCGCCCACAGGATGAACACTGAAGCTTTCTTT. Protein product: CASSAHRMNTEAFF.

This clone was detected only a few times. The chain is built from TRBV6-5 and TRBJ1-6; 7 positions match TRBD1. The CDR3 is 14 residues long. The V gene end was trimmed by 6 bases and the J gene end by 13 bases; junction bases not matched to a gene: 12. Germline V gives CDR1 MNHEY, CDR2 SVGAGI. CDR3 residues: CASSLGQDTFPLHF. The CDR3 DNA reads as TGTGCCAGCAGCCTAGGACAGGATACCTTCCCCCTCCACTTT.

This chain uses TRBV7-9 with TRBJ2-2; D ambiguous. The length of the CDR3 is 12 residues. The V end was cut by 2 bases, the J end by 5 bases, with 3 bases between. Germline V gene sequence: CDR1 SEHNR, CDR2 FQNEAQ (reference sequence). CDR3 sequence (DNA): TGTGCCAGCAGCTTACAGACCGGGGAGCTGTTTTTT. Translating it yields CASSLQTGELFF.

The chain has TRBV19 and TRBJ2-6; 12 bases are a match to TRBD2. Germline V gene data show CDR1 as LNHDA and CDR2 as SQIVND (reference sequence). J lost 0 bases, V lost 5 bases, and 5 bases had no gene match. The CDR3 has 18 residues. Written as DNA, the CDR3 is TGTGCCAGTAGTTTCCTAGCGGGAGGGCCCTCTGGGGCCAACGTCCTGACTTTC. This encodes CASSFLAGGPSGANVLTF.

The chain carries TRBV28 and TRBJ2-5; D is possibly TRBD1 (5 bases). V was pared by 6 bases and J by 5 bases, with 10 bases between. The CDR3 is 12 amino acids. The germline gives CDR1 MDHEN, CDR2 SYDVKM. The chain's CDR3 is CASSSGWETQYF. For the CDR3, the DNA is TGTGCCAGCAGCTCAGGGTGGGAGACCCAGTACTTC.